A single sample gave rise to the 27 T cell receptor beta chains below, sequenced in a study of blood T cell repertoires in COVID-19. Assay used: immunoSEQ multiplex PCR; TCRdb lists only in-frame clones, some missing. This sample has around 100,000 clones, with approximately 80% found just once. Source material: peripheral blood. The origin of the receptors is a man aged 45-65 years with active or convalescent COVID-19.

The CDR3 reads CASSIVSPGYEQYF. In DNA, the CDR3 is TGTGCCAGTAGTATTGTATCCCCAGGGTACGAGCAGTACTTC. This rearrangement joins TRBV19 to TRBJ2-7, with D maybe TRBD1 (5 bases). The CDR3 totals 14 residues. Germline CDR1 and CDR2: LNHDA and SQIVND (reference sequence). V lost 3 bases and J lost 4, with 13 bases in between.

This sequence joins TRBV18 and TRBJ2-5; a weak D match, TRBD2 (5 bases). The V and J ends lost 8 bases and 2 bases respectively, with 15 bases between them. The CDR3 sequence is 14 residues long. Germline V gene sequence: CDR1 KGHSH, CDR2 LQKENI. CDR3 sequence (DNA): TGTGCCAGCGCTAAAAGGACTTCTCAAGAGACCCAGTACTTC. Protein: CASAKRTSQETQYF.

V and J are TRBV18 and TRBJ2-3, with TRBD2 matching 9 bases. The CDR3 extends over 19 amino acids. With 3 bases clipped from V and 0 bases from J, the junction kept 13 bases outside the gene matches. Germline CDR1 and CDR2: KGHSH and LQKENI. In DNA, the CDR3 is TGTGCCAGCTCACCTGGGCTGGGGGCTAGCGGGACTAGCACAGATACGCAGTATTTT. Residues: CASSPGLGASGTSTDTQYF.

This chain joins TRBV14 and TRBJ2-7, with no clear D. Per germline, CDR1 SGHDN and CDR2 FVKESK. V lost 1 base, J lost 4 bases, and 5 bases lay in between. The CDR3 covers 12 residues. CDR3 amino acids: CASSQAQYEQYF. Here the CDR3 DNA reads TGTGCCAGCAGCCAAGCCCAGTACGAGCAGTACTTC.

The V gene is TRBV3-1 (or the pseudogene TRBV3-2), the J gene TRBJ2-2; D is possibly TRBD2 (7 bases). Germline CDR1 and CDR2: LGHDT and YNNKEL (reference sequence). The CDR3 has 17 amino acids. Trimming took 2 bases from V and 3 from J, leaving 16 bases between them. CDR3 nucleotide sequence: TGTGCCAGCAGCCAATGGGGGGGCGGGAGAGACACCGGGGAGCTGTTTTTT. Translation: CASSQWGGGRDTGELFF.

This clone was counted between two and nine times. The chain uses TRBV7-2 and TRBJ2-5; 9 bases are a match to TRBD1. The CDR3 length is 15 residues. Germline V gives CDR1 SGHTA, CDR2 FQGNSA. Trimming removed 2 bases from V and 2 bases from J; junction bases left unmatched: 3. CDR3 sequence reads: CASSLYGQGQETQYF. CDR3 DNA sequence: TGTGCCAGCAGCTTATACGGACAGGGGCAAGAGACCCAGTACTTC.

The sample holds one count of this clone. V is TRBV21-1 and J is TRBJ2-7; the table's D call of TRBD2 was not tested on the DNA. TRBV21-1 is reported as a pseudogene. The CDR3 length is 9 residues. The CDR3 DNA reads as TGTGCCGGGAGAGGAGAGCAGTACTTC. Protein sequence: CAGRGEQYF.

The rearrangement links TRBV7-8 to TRBJ2-3; TRBD2 matches at 14 bases. CDR3 length: 15 residues. In germline, CDR1 is SGHVS, CDR2 FQNEAQ. The J segment lost 8 bases and the V segment lost 5 bases, leaving 6 bases of the junction unmatched. CDR3 nucleotides: TGTGCCAGCAGCCCGCGACTAGCGGGAGGGGGTACGCAGTATTTT. Its protein is CASSPRLAGGGTQYF.

V is TRBV27 and J is TRBJ2-7, with D possibly being TRBD1 (6 bases). Trimming took 7 bases from V and 4 from J, leaving 17 bases between them. CDR1 and CDR2 from the germline V gene are MNHEY and SMNVEV (reference sequence). This CDR3 is 14 amino acids long. DNA for the CDR3: TGTGCCAGCACCTCGGACAGAATTCGATACGAGCAGTACTTC. Protein sequence: CASTSDRIRYEQYF.

The rearrangement joins TRBV20-1 to TRBJ2-3; 9 nucleotides align to TRBD2. Germline assignment: CDR1 DFQATT and CDR2 SNEGSKA (reference sequence). Losses at the gene ends were 3 bases for V and 0 bases for J; bases not matched to a gene: 10. The CDR3 consists of 17 residues. CDR3 amino acids: CSASRSVSGRSTDTQYF. The CDR3 nucleotides read TGCAGTGCTAGTCGTTCAGTGAGCGGGAGGAGCACAGATACGCAGTATTTT.

The chain recombines TRBV10-3 with TRBJ2-7; weak D call: TRBD2 (6 bases). Per germline, CDR1 ENHRY and CDR2 SYGVKD. The CDR3 contains 14 residues. V was pared by 4 bases and J by 3 bases, with 13 bases between. The CDR3 here is CAISVETSRYEQYF. The CDR3, as DNA: TGTGCCATCAGTGTTGAGACTAGTCGCTACGAGCAGTACTTC.

The rearrangement joins TRBV6-5 to TRBJ2-5; 11 bases align to TRBD2. This CDR3 has 14 amino acids. Per germline, CDR1 MNHEY and CDR2 SVGAGI. The trim removed 6 bases at V and 3 bases at J, leaving 3 bases unmatched. The CDR3 spells CASRQLAGEETQYF. In DNA, the CDR3 is TGTGCCAGCAGGCAACTAGCGGGAGAAGAGACCCAGTACTTC.

This chain uses TRBV12-5 with TRBJ1-1, with 7 bases that match TRBD1. After removal of 6 bases from V and 5 bases from J, the junction contained 6 bases not matched to a gene. The CDR3 runs to 13 residues. CDR1 and CDR2 from the germline V gene are LGHNT and FRNRAP. The CDR3 loop is CASGSTGATEAFF. The CDR3 DNA reads TGTGCTAGTGGCTCTACAGGGGCGACTGAAGCTTTCTTT.

The chain links TRBV28 to TRBJ1-2; a possible D gene is TRBD1 (6 bases). The CDR3 runs to 13 residues. Deletions cut 2 bases from V and 2 bases from J, with 6 bases between. Germline loops: CDR1 MDHEN, CDR2 SYDVKM. DNA for the CDR3: TGTGCCAGCAGTTTAACAGGGAACTATGGCTACACCTTC. Its protein product is CASSLTGNYGYTF.

The chain carries TRBV11-3 and TRBJ1-2; the D gene is possibly TRBD1 (5 bases). This CDR3 has 15 amino acids. The V gene lost 4 bases and the J gene lost 8 bases, with 20 bases spanning the gap. The germline V gene encodes CDR1 SGHNT and CDR2 YENEEA. CDR3 sequence reads: CASSSSGTDLWGYTF. The DNA for the CDR3 is TGTGCCAGCAGCTCAAGCGGGACGGACCTATGGGGCTACACCTTC.

The chain carries TRBV28 and TRBJ1-4, with 8 bases identical to TRBD1. The CDR3 consists of 14 residues. V dropped 4 bases and J dropped 6; count of bases not matched to a gene: 4. Germline-derived CDR1 and CDR2 are MDHEN and SYDVKM. CDR3 in DNA: TGTGCCAGCAGTTCACAGGGGGGCGATGAAAAACTGTTTTTT. It encodes CASSSQGGDEKLFF.

The chain links TRBV6-5 to TRBJ1-1; 8 bases map to TRBD1. CDR1 and CDR2 from the germline V gene are MNHEY and SVGAGI. Trimming at V came to 6 bases and at J to 6 bases, leaving 6 bases not matched to a gene. The CDR3 length is 13 residues. CDR3 in amino acids: CASRRSDRAEAFF. The CDR3 region has the DNA TGTGCCAGCAGGCGGTCGGACAGGGCTGAAGCTTTCTTT.

This chain connects TRBV20-1 to TRBJ1-3; no reliable D call. Trimming shortened V by 3 bases and J by 4 bases, and 10 bases separated the two germline ends. Germline V gene sequence: CDR1 DFQATT, CDR2 SNEGSKA (reference sequence). The CDR3 extends over 13 amino acids. The DNA for the CDR3 is TGCAGTGCTAGTGTCCCAGGAGGAAACACCATATATTTT. Translating it yields CSASVPGGNTIYF.

This chain uses TRBV5-1 with TRBJ1-2; D unclear. Per germline, CDR1 SGHRS and CDR2 YFSETQ. The CDR3 runs 15 residues. Trimming left V 5 bases short and J 0 bases short, with 14 bases between. CDR3 amino acids: CASREGSGSNYGYTF. As DNA, the CDR3 is TGCGCCAGCAGAGAAGGTTCGGGATCTAACTATGGCTACACCTTC.

This clone appeared a few times. V usage is TRBV9 and J usage is TRBJ2-7; 9 bases agree with TRBD1. CDR3 size: 14 residues. V lost 4 bases, J lost 6 bases, and 8 bases stayed unmatched. CDR1 and CDR2 from the germline V gene are SGDLS and YYNGEE. The CDR3 DNA reads TGTGCCAGCAGCCAGGGGACAGGGTTCGTCGAGCAGTACTTC. Protein product: CASSQGTGFVEQYF.

The chain has TRBV5-5 and TRBJ1-1; D remains ambiguous. CDR3 length: 14 residues. Trimming removed 0 bases from V and 2 bases from J, with 8 bases in between. CDR1 and CDR2 from the germline V gene are SGHKS and YYEKEE (reference sequence). The CDR3 nucleotides are TGTGCCAGCAGCTTGGGAGGAGTCAACACTGAAGCTTTCTTT. It codes for CASSLGGVNTEAFF.

The V gene is TRBV5-4, the J gene TRBJ1-2; a possible D gene is TRBD1 (6 bases). The germline V and J ends were trimmed by 0 bases and 7 bases, with 10 bases remaining between them. Germline CDR1 SGHNT, CDR2 YYREEE (reference sequence). The CDR3 runs 13 residues. CDR3 loop: CASSLEQGGGYTF. CDR3 DNA: TGTGCCAGCAGCTTGGAACAGGGCGGTGGCTACACCTTC. The whole variable domain, remainder taken from reference TRBV5-4 and TRBJ1-2, is ETGVTQSPTHLIKTRGQQVTLRCSSQSGHNTVSWYQQALGQGPQFIFQYYREEENGRGNFPPRFSGLQFPNYSSELNVNALELDDSALYLCASSLEQGGGYTFGSGTRLTVV.

This chain links TRBV2 with TRBJ1-2; TRBD1 might be the D (5 bases). V gave up 7 bases and J gave up 6 bases, with 15 bases separating them. CDR1 and CDR2 from the germline V gene are SNHLY and FYNNEI. This CDR3 is 13 amino acids long. The DNA for the CDR3 is TGTGCCAGCAACTTGCTAGACAGAGATGGCTACACCTTC. Encoded protein: CASNLLDRDGYTF.

The chain employs TRBV2 and TRBJ2-7; maybe TRBD2 (5 bases). This CDR3 is 14 amino acids long. Germline CDR1 SNHLY, CDR2 FYNNEI. The V end lost 8 bases, the J end lost 2 bases, and 16 bases lay between the germline ends. The CDR3: CASRSRGVTYEQYF. The CDR3 DNA reads TGTGCCAGCCGGAGTCGGGGTGTCACCTACGAGCAGTACTTC.

The chain joins TRBV2 to TRBJ1-5, with 8 bases identical to TRBD1. After removal of 7 bases from V and 6 bases from J, the junction contained 11 bases not matched to a gene. The germline V gene encodes CDR1 SNHLY and CDR2 FYNNEI. The CDR3 contains 15 residues. Here the CDR3 DNA reads TGTGCCAGCAATACCCAGGGGGCCTCACGTCAGCCCCAGCATTTT. It specifies CASNTQGASRQPQHF.

The CDR3 region has the DNA TGTGCCACCAGCCGGACAGGGGGGAACACTGAAGCTTTCTTT. It specifies CATSRTGGNTEAFF. The chain links TRBV15 to TRBJ1-1; 10 bases match TRBD1. The ends lost 5 bases at V and 1 base at J; junction bases unmatched: 1. The CDR3 has 14 residues. The germline V gene has CDR1 LNHNV and CDR2 YYDKDF (reference sequence).

This clone was detected a few times. The genes are TRBV29-1 and TRBJ1-1, with 9 bases identical to TRBD1. The V segment lost 6 bases and the J segment 7 bases; nucleotides outside the gene matches: 3. Germline assignment: CDR1 SQVTM and CDR2 ANQGSEA. The CDR3 has 11 residues. This chain's CDR3 is CSVGDRDEAFF. CDR3 nucleotide sequence: TGCAGCGTGGGGGACAGGGATGAAGCTTTCTTT.